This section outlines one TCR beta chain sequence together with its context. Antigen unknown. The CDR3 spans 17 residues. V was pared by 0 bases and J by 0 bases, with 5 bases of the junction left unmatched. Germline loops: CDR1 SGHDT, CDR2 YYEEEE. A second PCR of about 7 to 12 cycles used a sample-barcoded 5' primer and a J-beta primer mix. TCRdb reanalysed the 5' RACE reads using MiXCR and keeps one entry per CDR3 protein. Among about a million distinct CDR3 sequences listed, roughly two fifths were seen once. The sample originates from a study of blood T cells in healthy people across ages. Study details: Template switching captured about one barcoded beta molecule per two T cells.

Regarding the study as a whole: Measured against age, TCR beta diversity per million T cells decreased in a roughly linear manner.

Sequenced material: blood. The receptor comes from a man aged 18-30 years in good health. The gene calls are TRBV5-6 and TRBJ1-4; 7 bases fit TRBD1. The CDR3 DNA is TGTGCCAGCAGCTTGGGTACAGGGGCTACAACTAATGAAAAACTGTTTTTT. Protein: CASSLGTGATTNEKLFF.